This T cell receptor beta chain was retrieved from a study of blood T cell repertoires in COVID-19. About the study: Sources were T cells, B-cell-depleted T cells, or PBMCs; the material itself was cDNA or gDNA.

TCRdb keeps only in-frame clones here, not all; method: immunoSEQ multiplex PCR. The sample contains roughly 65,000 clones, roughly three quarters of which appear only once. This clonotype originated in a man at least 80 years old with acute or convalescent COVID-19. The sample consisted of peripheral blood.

CDR3 coding DNA: TGTGCCAGTACCCGGACAGGCCTTGACTACAATGAGCAGTTCTTC. Translation: CASTRTGLDYNEQFF. The chain uses TRBV19 and TRBJ2-1; 7 bases fit TRBD1. Germline V gene lookup returns CDR1 LNHDA and CDR2 SQIVND (reference sequence). The V gene end was trimmed by 7 bases and the J gene end by 3 bases; junction bases not matched to a gene: 9. This CDR3 is built from 15 residues.